The present entry profiles one TCR beta chain with its context. In this sample, this clonotype turned up once. Its antigen is still unknown. One junction end disagrees with the germline gene, perhaps due to a read error. The sample belongs to a study of spatial heterogeneity in lung cancer (dated by TCRdb to between 2018 and 2021). A note on the overall study: Beta-chain transcripts were consistently detected in greater numbers than alpha-chain transcripts, which likely reflects a higher abundance of beta-chain transcripts. TCR repertoire features were related to nonsynonymous mutation counts determined by whole-exome sequencing of tumor tissue. Both alpha and beta chains were TCR-sequenced in samples taken at surgery, namely 220 tumor regions, 63 to 70 matched nontumor lung samples and 50 to 60 PBMC samples. In the raw uncorrected reads, each unique combination of TCR and UMI appeared more than ten times on average. In non-small cell lung cancer, the study quantitatively compared TCR alpha and beta repertoires across several tumor regions, matched nontumor lung, and blood.

CDR1 and CDR2 are drawn from the germline V gene: WSHSY, SAAADI. The CDR3 has 15 amino acids, counting the end cysteine and phenylalanine. This entry keeps only the CDR3 DNA: 45 bases, framed from base 1. Beyond this particular receptor, the publication reports: Additional single-cell paired TCR alpha and beta sequencing was considered necessary to confirm, at a functional level, the hypothesis that regional TCRs recognize regional mutations. Ubiquitous expanded tumor TCRs were found in blood more often at tumor resection than at routine follow-up.

The sample's time point label is to be understood as: sample taken at primary tumor resection. TCR sequencing used whole RNA extracted from tumor and nontumor lung tissue, or from cryopreserved PBMC samples, without cell sorting. Donors were some 70 patients with early-stage, untreated non-small cell lung cancer from the lung TRACERx cohort. A patient was chosen for TCR sequencing only when enough RNA was available from at least two tumor regions. Library generation was performed with 5' RACE. Sequencing relied on a NextSeq 500. In the TCR library protocol, a unique molecular identifier was attached to each TCR cDNA molecule so that PCR and sequencing errors could be corrected. In the original analysis: TCR identification, UMI-based error correction and CDR3 extraction were all carried out with Decombinator tools. TCRs above a frequency of 2 per 1,000, corresponding to the top 1% of the tumor frequency distribution, were defined as expanded. Renyi diversity was calculated using the R vegan package after each repertoire was subsampled 100 times to 5,000 TCRs. CDR3 similarity networks were built from amino acid triplet string-kernel similarity, with CDR3s being connected when pairwise similarity was above 0.82. Using fastp at Q25 and MiXCR, TCRdb reprocessed the public reads and kept productive beta chains. Every CDR3 protein is listed once, alongside the most common genes and DNA of its rows. The V and J calls, along with clone size, are taken from TCRdb and not from the paper's own processing. The table for this sample lists about 56,000 distinct CDR3 sequences; around 8.2% of them were counted only once. The ten biggest clones cover less than 15% of the sample.

This specimen consisted of PBMCs, obtained at surgery. The sequence came from a female donor with early-stage non-small cell lung cancer. Recombination joined TRBV10-2 with TRBJ1-1, with TRBD1 matching 7 junction bases. The DNA reads as follows: TGCGCCAGCAGGGGGAACACAGGGGCCCCCACTGAAGCTCTCTTT. The encoded protein is CASRGNTGAPTEALF.